One and the same sample provided the 23 T cell receptor beta chains below, sequenced in a study of beta chain features in type 1 diabetes. Study-wide results and caveats: TCRB CDR3s from Type 1 diabetes patients were moderately but significantly shorter in all four CD4+ subsets.

Their recognized antigens are unknown. Expressed TCRB transcripts were sequenced, since all the RNA that had been isolated was reverse transcribed. Using immunoSEQ multiplex PCR, the repertoire was profiled, and TCRdb retains in-frame clones only, with some absent. The repertoire holds roughly 340,000 clones, roughly 12% seen once, with about 0.01% in the top ten. Sequenced: naive CD4+ T cells from blood. These receptors were taken from a woman younger than 35 with type 1 diabetes.

The rearrangement links TRBV28 to TRBJ2-1, with 10 bases aligning to TRBD1. The germline gives CDR1 MDHEN, CDR2 SYDVKM. The CDR3 is 15 residues long. The V and J ends lost 3 bases and 5 bases, in that order; junction bases with no gene match: 4. The CDR3 DNA reads as TGTGCCAGCAGTTTGGCGGACAGGGGGGACAATGAGCAGTTCTTC. This translates into CASSLADRGDNEQFF.

The sample holds a few counts of this clone. This chain connects TRBV29-1 to TRBJ2-7; 8 bases fit TRBD2. The CDR3 extends over 14 amino acids. The V gene's germline CDR1 is SQVTM and CDR2 ANQGSEA. Germline trimming cut 6 bases from V and 2 bases from J; bases unmatched to any gene: 9. CDR3 nucleotides: TGCAGCGTCGCTTTGGGACTAGTGGCCTACGAGCAGTACTTC. This codes for CSVALGLVAYEQYF.

In its sample, this clone was seen a few times. The chain carries TRBV5-6 and TRBJ2-2, with TRBD2 as a possible D gene (5 bases). The V gene's germline CDR1 is SGHDT and CDR2 YYEEEE. Trimming pared 9 bases from V and 5 bases from J, leaving 11 bases between. The CDR3 contains 12 residues. CDR3 bases: TGTGCCACGGGGTGGGCAACCGGGGAGCTGTTTTTT. Translated, it gives CATGWATGELFF. Full variable domain (rest looked up from reference TRBV5-6 and TRBJ2-2): DAGVTQSPTHLIKTRGQQVTLRCSPKSGHDTVSWYQQALGQGPQFIFQYYEEEERQRGNFPDRFSGHQFPNYSSELNVNALLLGDSALYLCATGWATGELFFGEGSRLTVL.

The chain uses TRBV6-6 and TRBJ1-1; D is undetermined. CDR1 and CDR2 from the germline V gene are MNHNY and SVGAGI (reference sequence). The CDR3 length is 11 residues. The ends were cut back, 8 bases at V and 5 bases at J, with 9 bases in the middle. The CDR3, as DNA: TGTGCCAGCCTCAGGAAGACTGAAGCTTTCTTT. This gives the protein CASLRKTEAFF.

This clone was recorded a few times. The chain joins TRBV30 to TRBJ1-1, with D uncertain. CDR3 length equals 15 residues. In germline, CDR1 is GTSNPN, CDR2 SVGIG (reference sequence). V was cut by 2 bases and J by 4 bases, with 17 bases left in between. The CDR3 DNA reads as TGTGCCTGGAGTCCACCACACCTACGGGGCACTGAAGCTTTCTTT. Protein: CAWSPPHLRGTEAFF. The entire variable domain, with the rest obtained from reference TRBV30 and TRBJ1-1, is as follows: SQTIHQWPATLVQPVGSPLSLECTVEGTSNPNLYWYRQAAGRGLQLLFYSVGIGQISSEVPQNLSASRPQDRQFILSSKKLLLSDSGFYLCAWSPPHLRGTEAFFGQGTRLTVV.

This clone turned up a few times. The rearrangement uses TRBV30 and TRBJ2-2; TRBD1 is a possible D gene (6 bases). Germline V gene data show CDR1 as GTSNPN and CDR2 as SVGIG (reference sequence). The CDR3 is 13 amino acids. V lost 8 bases and J 5 bases, leaving 15 bases between the germline ends. The CDR3 sequence is CAGKYRETGELFF. CDR3 nucleotide sequence: TGTGCCGGGAAATACAGGGAAACCGGGGAGCTGTTTTTT.

The V and J genes are TRBV29-1 and TRBJ1-4; 7 nucleotides align to TRBD1. With V trimmed by 1 base and J by 5 bases, 1 base remained unmatched. The V gene's germline CDR1 is SQVTM and CDR2 ANQGSEA. The CDR3 is 13 amino acids. The CDR3 loop is CSVEGQGNEKLFF. The CDR3 DNA follows: TGCAGCGTTGAAGGACAGGGCAATGAAAAACTGTTTTTT.

This clone was found a few times. The chain is built from TRBV10-3 and TRBJ2-7, with TRBD1 matching 10 bases. Germline trimming cut 6 bases from V and 6 bases from J; bases unmatched to any gene: 8. Per germline, CDR1 ENHRY and CDR2 SYGVKD. The CDR3 extends over 14 amino acids. CDR3 sequence (DNA): TGTGCCATCAGGGGGGGGGACAGGGGAGTCGAGCAGTACTTC. Translation gives CAIRGGDRGVEQYF.

The chain couples TRBV9 to TRBJ2-1; TRBD2 agrees at 15 bases. Trimming removed 0 bases from V and 7 bases from J; junction bases left unmatched: 8. The CDR3 contains 18 residues. Germline CDR1 is SGDLS and CDR2 is YYNGEE. In DNA form, the CDR3 reads TGTGCCAGCAGCGTAGATTCCGGGACTAGCGGGAGGAGGAATGAGCAGTTCTTC. Protein: CASSVDSGTSGRRNEQFF.

The V gene is TRBV2, the J gene TRBJ1-5, with 10 positions matching TRBD1. Trimming removed 5 bases from V and 5 bases from J; junction bases left unmatched: 3. There are 14 residues in the CDR3. Germline lookup yields CDR1 SNHLY and CDR2 FYNNEI. The CDR3 coding sequence is TGTGCCAGCAGTCAGACAGGGGGCCATCAGCCCCAGCATTTT. Its translation is CASSQTGGHQPQHF.

This clone turned up a few times. The gene calls are TRBV5-4 and TRBJ2-7; a possible D gene is TRBD1 (5 bases). V lost 3 bases, J lost 0 bases, and 10 bases lay in between. This CDR3 comprises 14 residues. Germline V lookup: CDR1 SGHNT, CDR2 YYREEE (reference sequence). The CDR3 DNA reads TGTGCCAGCAGCTCTCAAGACAGCTCCTACGAGCAGTACTTC. Translating gives CASSSQDSSYEQYF.

The chain employs TRBV9 and TRBJ1-1; 11 positions match TRBD1. Germline CDR1 is SGDLS and CDR2 is YYNGEE. The CDR3 is 16 residues long. The ends lost 3 bases at V and 2 bases at J; junction bases unmatched: 6. As DNA, the CDR3 is TGTGCCAGCAGCGCAGGACAGGGGGCCTTAAACACTGAAGCTTTCTTT. As protein: CASSAGQGALNTEAFF.

The V and J genes are TRBV5-1 and TRBJ2-1; D is unresolved. Germline V gene data show CDR1 as SGHRS and CDR2 as YFSETQ. This CDR3 contains 15 residues. V shed 4 bases and J shed 5 bases, with 16 bases lying between them. The CDR3 loop is CASSPFGSGNNEQFF. CDR3 sequence (DNA): TGCGCCAGCAGCCCCTTTGGCTCAGGCAACAATGAGCAGTTCTTC.

The sample holds a few counts of this clone. This sequence joins TRBV7-9 and TRBJ2-5, with 7 bases identical to TRBD1. The CDR3 consists of 16 residues. From germline, CDR1 is SEHNR and CDR2 FQNEAQ (reference sequence). After removal of 5 bases from V and 4 bases from J, the junction contained 13 bases not matched to a gene. CDR3 protein: CASSTRPTTGLETQYF. In DNA, the CDR3 is TGTGCCAGCAGCACTAGGCCTACGACAGGGCTAGAGACCCAGTACTTC.

This clone was observed a handful of times. This chain joins TRBV5-4 and TRBJ2-2; perhaps TRBD2 as D (6 bases). CDR1 and CDR2 from the germline V gene are SGHNT and YYREEE (reference sequence). The length of the CDR3 is 13 residues. Trimming cost V 4 bases and J 6 bases, with 10 bases left between them. The CDR3 region is CASSIGEAGELFF. In DNA form, the CDR3 reads TGTGCCAGCAGCATCGGGGAGGCCGGGGAGCTGTTTTTT.

The V and J genes are TRBV4-1 and TRBJ2-5; D not resolved. CDR1 is MGHRA and CDR2 is YSYEKL in the germline V gene. The CDR3 covers 14 residues. V lost 3 bases to trimming and J lost 6 bases, with 14 bases between them. This chain's CDR3 is CASSHPLYGKTQYF. CDR3 bases: TGCGCCAGCAGCCACCCCCTGTATGGCAAGACCCAGTACTTC.

The chain is built from TRBV30 and TRBJ1-1, with D possibly being TRBD1 (5 bases). The germline CDR1 and CDR2 sequences are GTSNPN and SVGIG (reference sequence). V was cut by 4 bases and J by 4 bases, with 13 bases left in between. The CDR3 runs to 13 residues. Written as DNA, the CDR3 is TGTGCCTGGACCGCCCAGGGTGCCACTGAAGCTTTCTTT. Its protein is CAWTAQGATEAFF.

CDR3 DNA: TGCGCCAGCAGCCAAGAAGACCTACAGGGATGGCAGCCCCAGCATTTT. This codes for CASSQEDLQGWQPQHF. The chain is built from TRBV4-1 and TRBJ1-5; D might be TRBD1 (6 bases). The length of the CDR3 is 16 residues. Germline V CDR1 and CDR2: MGHRA, YSYEKL. V lost 0 bases and J 7 bases, leaving 16 bases between the germline ends.

This chain uses TRBV19 with TRBJ2-1; 10 positions agree with TRBD1. In germline, CDR1 is LNHDA, CDR2 SQIVND (reference sequence). The V gene end was trimmed by 3 bases and the J gene end by 6 bases; junction bases not matched to a gene: 5. CDR3 size: 15 residues. The CDR3 protein is CASSIGGQGFNEQFF. The DNA of the CDR3 is TGTGCCAGTAGTATCGGGGGACAGGGGTTCAATGAGCAGTTCTTC.

In regard to this clone: Distinct nucleotide sequences in the sample also encode this CDR3. Here the CDR3 DNA reads TGTGCCAGCAGCTTAGCCCACTCCTACGAGCAGTACTTC. Its translation is CASSLAHSYEQYF. The chain joins TRBV7-9 to TRBJ2-7; D ambiguous. Trimming removed 0 bases at V and 0 bases at J, with 3 bases between. Germline V lookup: CDR1 SEHNR, CDR2 FQNEAQ (reference sequence). The CDR3 has 13 amino acids. Looking up the rest from reference TRBV7-9 and TRBJ2-7 gives the full variable domain: DTGVSQNPRHKITKRGQNVTFRCDPISEHNRLYWYRQTLGQGPEFLTYFQNEAQLEKSRLLSDRFSAERPKGSFSTLEIQRTEQGDSAMYLCASSLAHSYEQYFGPGTRLTVT.

Regarding this clone: Other DNA sequences from this sample encode an identical CDR3 as well. The rearrangement links TRBV7-9 to TRBJ1-5, with D maybe TRBD1 (6 bases). CDR1 and CDR2 (germline): SEHNR, FQNEAQ (reference sequence). This CDR3 contains 14 residues. Trimming removed 6 bases from V and 3 bases from J, with 12 bases in between. The CDR3 reads CASSRGGPNQPQHF. The CDR3 coding sequence is TGTGCCAGCAGTCGCGGGGGCCCCAATCAGCCCCAGCATTTT.

The chain uses TRBV7-9 and TRBJ2-6, with D possibly TRBD1 on 6 matching bases. The germline V gene has CDR1 SEHNR and CDR2 FQNEAQ (reference sequence). V shed 8 bases and J shed 0 bases, with 8 bases lying between them. CDR3 size: 14 residues. Here the CDR3 reads CASSRGSGANVLTF. Written as DNA, the CDR3 is TGTGCCAGCTCCAGGGGCTCTGGGGCCAACGTCCTGACTTTC.

The chain has TRBV27 and TRBJ2-7, with 11 nucleotides matching TRBD2. The germline V gene has CDR1 MNHEY and CDR2 SMNVEV (reference sequence). The J segment lost 0 bases and the V segment lost 6 bases, leaving 7 bases of the junction unmatched. The CDR3 consists of 16 residues. CDR3 amino acids: CASRFWTSGLSYEQYF. The CDR3, as DNA: TGTGCCAGCAGATTTTGGACTAGCGGGCTCTCCTACGAGCAGTACTTC.